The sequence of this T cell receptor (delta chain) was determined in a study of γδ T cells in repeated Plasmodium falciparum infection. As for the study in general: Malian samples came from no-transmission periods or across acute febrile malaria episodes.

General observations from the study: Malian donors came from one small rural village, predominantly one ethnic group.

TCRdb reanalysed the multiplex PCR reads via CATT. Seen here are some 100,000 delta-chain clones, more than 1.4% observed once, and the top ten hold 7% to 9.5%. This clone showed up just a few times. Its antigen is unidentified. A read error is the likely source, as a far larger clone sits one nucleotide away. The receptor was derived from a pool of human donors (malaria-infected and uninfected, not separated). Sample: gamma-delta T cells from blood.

Written as DNA, the CDR3 is TGTGCCTTTGAGCGGGCGTATCACACCGATAAACTCATCTTT. It translates to CAFERAYHTDKLIF. This sequence joins TRDV3 and TRDJ1, with D hard to call. TCRdb gives no J gene; it was assigned here by matching the DNA to germline. The germline V and J ends were trimmed by 2 bases and 0 bases, with 13 bases remaining between them. Germline lookup yields CDR1 TVYSNPD and CDR2 GDNSRS (reference sequence). This CDR3 spans 14 amino acids.